A selection of T cell receptor beta chains follows, all from one sample in a study of glioma-infiltrating T cells. Each CDR3 protein gets one entry after TCRdb re-called the multiplex PCR reads with MiXCR. There are around 350,000 distinct CDR3 sequences in the sample; 41% occur only once, and around 13% lies in the top ten. The material sequenced was glioma tissue, nonneoplastic brain tissue, or PBMCs (not recorded which). These receptors all come from a human donor with low-grade glioma or glioblastoma, undergoing nonglioma brain surgery, or in good health (not recorded which). CDR3s include the opening cysteine and the closing phenylalanine or tryptophan. The D gene is left open where the match is weak. Size is omitted from some rows. Given values are once, few, many or a class for expanded clones.

TRBV4-2	NA	TRBJ2-5	once	TGTACCAGCAGCTCCCCCGCATCCGCCCAGTACTTC	CTSSSPASAQYF
TRBV28	NA	TRBJ1-2	many	TGTGCCATCACCTCCGGGACGGCTTATGGCTACACCTTC	CAITSGTAYGYTF
TRBV4-3	TRBD1	TRBJ1-4	NA	TGCGCCAGCAGCCAAGAAGGGACAGCTTACGAAAAACTGTTTTTT	CASSQEGTAYEKLFF
TRBV27	NA	TRBJ2-7	many	TGTGCCAGCAGTTTCTCACCCCCGAGCTCCTACGAGCAGTACTTC	CASSFSPPSSYEQYF
TRBV12-3/TRBV12-4	NA	TRBJ1-1	few	TGTGCCAGCACCCCCGGGCCTTACACTGAAGCTTTCTTT	CASTPGPYTEAFF
TRBV7-3	NA	TRBJ1-1	NA	TGTGCCAGCAGAAACCAAGGGAACACTGAAGCTTTCTTT	CASRNQGNTEAFF
TRBV20-1	TRBD1	TRBJ2-7	few	TGCAGTTGGAGACCGGGACAGGGGGCCTCCGACGAGCAGTACTTC	CSWRPGQGASDEQYF
TRBV20-1	NA	TRBJ2-7	few	TGCAGTGCTAGATCAATCCGGGACGGCTCCTACGAGCAGTACTTC	CSARSIRDGSYEQYF
TRBV27	TRBD1	TRBJ2-3	many	TGTGCCACCCACAGGGGGGCAGATACGCAGTATTTT	CATHRGADTQYF
TRBV4-3	NA	TRBJ2-5	few	TGCGCCAGCAGCCAAGAATGGCACCCAGAGACCCAGTACTTC	CASSQEWHPETQYF
TRBV6-1	NA	TRBJ1-1	NA	TGTGCCAGTACCCCCCTGCGAATGAACACTGAAGCTTTCTTT	CASTPLRMNTEAFF
TRBV6-1	TRBD2	TRBJ2-7	few	TGTGCCAGCAGCCTGGTTCCTCCCGGGCTAGCGGGAGTCCACGAGCAGTACTTC	CASSLVPPGLAGVHEQYF
TRBV19	TRBD2	TRBJ2-1	NA	TGTGCCAGTAGTATGTTACTAGCGGGACCCAGCTCCTACAATGAGCAGTTCTTC	CASSMLLAGPSSYNEQFF
TRBV15	TRBD2	TRBJ2-3	NA	TGTGCCACCAGCAGGGGTCGGGACTACGGGGATACGCAGTATTTT	CATSRGRDYGDTQYF
TRBV28	NA	TRBJ2-5	NA	TGTGCCAGCAGTGGCCGCGGACAGCCTCAGGAGAGGGAGACCCAGTACTTC	CASSGRGQPQERETQYF
TRBV20-1	TRBD2	TRBJ2-3	NA	TGCAGTGCCCCGGCTAGCGGAAGCACAGATACGCAGTATTTT	CSAPASGSTDTQYF
TRBV7-6	NA	TRBJ2-1	NA	TGTGCCAGCAGCTCATCTCGGTCCTACAATGAGCAGTTCTTC	CASSSSRSYNEQFF
TRBV11-2	TRBD2	TRBJ2-7	NA	TGTGCCAGCAGCGGTCAAGCGGGAGTAGGGCAGTACTTC	CASSGQAGVGQYF
TRBV28	NA	TRBJ1-5	many	TGTGCCAGCAGTTTTCAAGGGATCCGCAATCAGCCCCAGCATTTT	CASSFQGIRNQPQHF
TRBV4-1	NA	TRBJ1-2	NA	TGCGCCAGCAGCCAAGATCTAAACTCCTATGGCTACACCTTC	CASSQDLNSYGYTF
TRBV27	TRBD2	TRBJ2-3	many	TGTGCCAGCAGTTTATTGGTGTTGGGCGGGGGAACAGATACGCAGTATTTT	CASSLLVLGGGTDTQYF
TRBV20-1	NA	TRBJ2-1	NA	TGCAGTGCTAGCCCGGTGGGGGGAGCCCTAATCGATGAGCAGTTCTTC	CSASPVGGALIDEQFF
TRBV5-4	NA	TRBJ2-3	NA	TGTGCCAGCAGCTTGAAGGTTAGCGGAACAGATACGCAGTATTTT	CASSLKVSGTDTQYF
TRBV2	TRBD2	TRBJ2-3	few	TGTGCCAGCAGTCGCCTTACTAGCGGGAGCGGTGATACGCAGTATTTT	CASSRLTSGSGDTQYF
TRBV7-2	NA	TRBJ1-2	NA	TGTGCCAGCAGCTTAGAACAGGGTAGGGGCTACACCTTC	CASSLEQGRGYTF
TRBV20-1	TRBD1	TRBJ2-7	NA	TGCAGTGCTGCATCCGGGACAGGGTCCTACGAGCAGTACTTC	CSAASGTGSYEQYF
TRBV5-1	TRBD2	TRBJ2-3	NA	TGCGCCAGCAGCTTGATTAGCGGGAGCCGGGCAGATACGCAGTATTTT	CASSLISGSRADTQYF
TRBV11-2	NA	TRBJ2-4	NA	TGTGCCAGCAGCCTACTGGACATTCAGTACTTC	CASSLLDIQYF
TRBV7-2	TRBD1	TRBJ2-7	NA	TGTGCCAGCAGCTGGCCCGGGACAGACTACGAGCAGTACTTC	CASSWPGTDYEQYF
TRBV6-1	NA	TRBJ1-5	many	TGTGCCAGCAGTCCCGGGTTTGCTGATCAGCCCCAGCATTTT	CASSPGFADQPQHF
TRBV27	NA	TRBJ1-5	many	TGTGCCAGCAGTCCCCTGGGGGGCAATCAGCCCCAGCATTTT	CASSPLGGNQPQHF
TRBV27	NA	TRBJ2-1	NA	TGTGCCATCGGGGTGGATGAGCAGTTCTTC	CAIGVDEQFF
TRBV12-3/TRBV12-4	TRBD2	TRBJ2-1	NA	TGTGCCAGCAGTCCTTGGACCAGCGGGAGGGCATCCTACAATGAGCAGTTCTTC	CASSPWTSGRASYNEQFF
TRBV12-3/TRBV12-4	NA	TRBJ2-7	few	TGTGCCAGCAGTGCCCCCATGACCAATTACGAGCAGTACTTC	CASSAPMTNYEQYF
TRBV4-2	TRBD1	TRBJ1-2	NA	TGTGCCAGCAGACAAGACAGGACAGGGGGACATGGCTACACCTTC	CASRQDRTGGHGYTF
TRBV6-5	TRBD1	TRBJ2-5	NA	TGTGCCAGCAGTCGATACGACAGGGAGCTCCAAGAGACCCAGTACTTC	CASSRYDRELQETQYF
TRBV5-1	NA	TRBJ1-1	NA	TGCGCCAGCGGCTGGACGGCGGGGGTTCACACTAAAGCTTTCTTT	CASGWTAGVHTKAFF
TRBV20-1	TRBD2	TRBJ2-1	few	TGCAGTGCTAGAGAGCCTAGCGGGAGCTACAATGAGCAGTTCTTC	CSAREPSGSYNEQFF
TRBV2	NA	TRBJ1-1	NA	TGTGCCAGCAAGGCGGAGGGGGGGGCCAACACTGAAGCTTTCTTT	CASKAEGGANTEAFF
TRBV4-3	TRBD1	TRBJ2-5	NA	TGCGCCAGCAGCCAAGATCGGGGACAGGGAGGAGAGACCCAGTACTTC	CASSQDRGQGGETQYF
TRBV6-2/TRBV6-3	TRBD2	TRBJ2-5	many	TGTGCCAGCAGTTTCCCCTGGCTAGCGGGGAAGGAAGAGACCCAGTACTTC	CASSFPWLAGKEETQYF
TRBV5-1	NA	TRBJ1-5	NA	TGCGCCAGCAGCCTAGGTACAGAGATCAATCAGCCCCAGCATTTT	CASSLGTEINQPQHF
TRBV28	TRBD1	TRBJ1-1	NA	TGTGCCAGCAGTTTATCACGGACAGGAAACACTGAAGCTTTCTTT	CASSLSRTGNTEAFF
TRBV28	TRBD1	TRBJ2-7	few	TGTGCCAGCAGTTTATTCACGACAGGGGGATCCTACGAGCAGTACTTC	CASSLFTTGGSYEQYF
TRBV20-1	NA	TRBJ2-6	few	TGCAGTGCTAGAGACATCCCAAGGGGGTTTGGGGCCAACGTCCTGACTTTC	CSARDIPRGFGANVLTF